Presented here are 17 T cell receptor beta chains from one specimen sequenced in a study of T-cell memory formation after mild COVID-19 (TCRdb year 2021). The library was made by 5' RACE. Sequencing relied on an Illumina NovaSeq 6000. TCRdb reworked the public reads: Q25 trimming with fastp, MiXCR clone assembly, productive beta chains retained. Rows are unified per CDR3 protein, each entry keeping the most common DNA and genes. This sample has 500,000 to 650,000 distinct CDR3 sequences in its table, and roughly 21% of those were observed once. Around 8.4% of the sample is taken by the ten largest. Sequenced: PBMCs or a T cell subset sorted from them (not recorded which). These receptors were obtained from an adult woman who had mild COVID-19 (a few samples of this study predate the infection). The sample titles of this study are shuffled in the database, so cell type and time point are left out; the donor was told from shared clones.

This clonotype showed up just a few times. The chain uses TRBV5-5 and TRBJ1-1, with a possible D match to TRBD1 (6 bases). The CDR3 is made up of 15 amino acids. V lost 3 bases, J lost 3 bases, and 15 bases lay in between. The V gene's germline CDR1 is SGHKS and CDR2 YYEKEE (reference sequence). The CDR3 DNA reads TGTGCCAGCAGCTCCCCCCCGGGGGGCCACACTGAAGCTTTCTTT. Protein: CASSSPPGGHTEAFF.

This clonotype appeared many times. The CDR3 nucleotides are TGTGCCAGCAGCTTAGATAGGTACAATGAGCAGTTCTTC. Protein product: CASSLDRYNEQFF. The chain links TRBV7-9 to TRBJ2-1; D remains unclear. The CDR3 contains 13 residues. Trimming removed 1 base from V and 4 bases from J, with 5 bases in between. CDR1 and CDR2 (germline): SEHNR, FQNEAQ (reference sequence).

The chain carries TRBV7-9 and TRBJ2-7; TRBD2 matches at 7 bases. Germline CDR1 SEHNR, CDR2 FQNEAQ (reference sequence). The CDR3 has 9 residues. DNA of the CDR3: TGTGCCAGCAGCCCTAGGGAGGGGGTC. The encoded protein is CASSPREGV.

The chain employs TRBV12-3 or TRBV12-4 and TRBJ2-1; TRBD2 agrees at 9 bases. The CDR3 spans 15 residues. V gave up 3 bases and J gave up 6 bases; unmatched junction bases: 6. CDR3 bases: TGTGCCAGCAGTTTTATAGCGGGAGCCGGCAATGAGCAGTTCTTC. Protein sequence: CASSFIAGAGNEQFF.

A few counts support this clonotype. This chain joins TRBV6-1 and TRBJ2-1; D is perhaps TRBD1 (5 bases). The V end was cut by 1 base, the J end by 5 bases, with 21 bases between. The CDR3 spans 18 residues. Germline values: CDR1 MNHNS, CDR2 SASEGT. CDR3 sequence reads: CASSEGFKGANLNNEQFF. The DNA for the CDR3 is TGTGCCAGCAGTGAAGGTTTCAAAGGGGCGAATCTAAACAATGAGCAGTTCTTC.

The chain recombines TRBV20-1 with TRBJ1-3, with D tentatively TRBD1 (6 bases). The germline CDR1 and CDR2 sequences are DFQATT and SNEGSKA (reference sequence). V was pared by 5 bases and J by 3 bases, with 17 bases between. The CDR3 has 15 amino acids. CDR3: CSALIPGHYGNTIYF. Written as DNA, the CDR3 is TGCAGTGCTTTAATACCGGGACATTATGGAAACACCATATATTTT.

The chain is built from TRBV3-1 and TRBJ1-2, with D unclear. V gave up 2 bases and J gave up 2 bases, with 9 bases separating them. This CDR3 has 14 residues. Germline V lookup: CDR1 LGHDT, CDR2 YNNKEL (reference sequence). The CDR3 DNA follows: TGTGCCAGCAGCCAAACCAGCCGGAACTATGGCTACACCTTC. It translates to CASSQTSRNYGYTF. The entire variable domain, with the rest obtained from reference TRBV3-1 and TRBJ1-2, is as follows: DTAVSQTPKYLVTQMGNDKSIKCEQNLGHDTMYWYKQDSKKFLKIMFSYNNKELIINETVPNRFSPKSPDKAHLNLHINSLELGDSAVYFCASSQTSRNYGYTFGSGTRLTVV.

This clonotype was seen only once. This chain links TRBV30 with TRBJ2-5; D is perhaps TRBD2 (6 bases). Germline values: CDR1 GTSNPN, CDR2 SVGIG (reference sequence). CDR3 length equals 12 residues. Trimming pared 5 bases from V and 4 bases from J, leaving 11 bases between. For the CDR3, the DNA is TGTGCCTGGGGGGAGGTTCGAGAGACCCAGTACTTC. It encodes CAWGEVRETQYF.

The chain employs TRBV6-5 and TRBJ2-4; TRBD2 aligns across 8 bases. The CDR3 is 14 amino acids. V lost 2 bases, J lost 8 bases, and 5 bases stayed unmatched. CDR1 is MNHEY and CDR2 is SVGAGI in the germline V gene. The CDR3 nucleotides are TGTGCCAGCAGTTACGACGGGAGGGGGGACATTCAGTACTTC. Its translation is CASSYDGRGDIQYF.

The chain links TRBV6-5 to TRBJ2-3; 10 bases map to TRBD1. J gave up 5 bases and V 5 bases, and 7 bases lay outside the gene matches. The germline CDR1 and CDR2 sequences are MNHEY and SVGAGI. The CDR3 totals 15 residues. CDR3 sequence (DNA): TGTGCCAGCAGTAGACAGGGGGCGAGGGTAGATACGCAGTATTTT. Translation gives CASSRQGARVDTQYF.

The rearrangement links TRBV7-9 to TRBJ1-2, with a possible D match to TRBD1 (6 bases). Germline loops: CDR1 SEHNR, CDR2 FQNEAQ (reference sequence). This CDR3 is 14 amino acids long. V lost 3 bases, J lost 5 bases, and 13 bases lay in between. The CDR3 loop reads CASSFRGEGYGYTF. Written as DNA, the CDR3 is TGTGCCAGCAGCTTTAGGGGGGAAGGATATGGCTACACCTTC.

The chain joins TRBV14 to TRBJ2-1; D not certain. CDR1 is SGHDN, CDR2 FVKESK, per germline. Trimming pared 4 bases from V and 3 bases from J, leaving 7 bases between. The CDR3 covers 13 residues. For the CDR3, the DNA is TGTGCCAGCAGCCGGACGGACTACAATGAGCAGTTCTTC. Translating gives CASSRTDYNEQFF. The full variable domain, completed using reference TRBV14 and TRBJ2-1, is EAGVTQFPSHSVIEKGQTVTLRCDPISGHDNLYWYRRVMGKEIKFLLHFVKESKQDESGMPNNRFLAERTGGTYSTLKVQPAELEDSGVYFCASSRTDYNEQFFGPGTRLTVL.

The chain couples TRBV2 to TRBJ2-3; 7 bases match TRBD1. Per the germline V gene, CDR1 is SNHLY and CDR2 is FYNNEI. With 1 base clipped from V and 2 bases from J, the junction kept 9 bases outside the gene matches. CDR3 length equals 17 residues. CDR3 in amino acids: CASSEEQDRAPTDTQYF. The CDR3 nucleotides read TGTGCCAGCAGTGAAGAACAAGACAGGGCCCCCACAGATACGCAGTATTTT.

This clonotype was counted between two and nine times. V gene TRBV11-2 combines with J gene TRBJ2-5; 8 positions agree with TRBD2. The germline CDR1 and CDR2 sequences are SGHAT and FQNNGV. The CDR3 is 13 amino acids. Losses at the gene ends were 6 bases for V and 5 bases for J; bases not matched to a gene: 5. For the CDR3, the DNA is TGTGCCAGCAGAAGACTAGCGCTTGAGACCCAGTACTTC. Translated, it gives CASRRLALETQYF.

This chain links TRBV3-1 with TRBJ2-1; possibly TRBD1 for D (6 bases). The V end lost 2 bases, the J end lost 7 bases, and 12 bases lay between the germline ends. The length of the CDR3 is 14 residues. The germline V gene encodes CDR1 LGHDT and CDR2 YNNKEL (reference sequence). The CDR3, as DNA: TGTGCCAGCAGCCAACCTGGGACAACGAATGAGCAGTTCTTC. It is translated as CASSQPGTTNEQFF.

Only a few counts were recorded for this clonotype. The chain uses TRBV7-2 and TRBJ2-1; 9 bases align to TRBD1. From germline, CDR1 is SGHTA and CDR2 FQGNSA. Trimming took 5 bases from V and 4 from J; bases not matched to a gene: 6. This CDR3 is 15 amino acids long. The CDR3 coding sequence is TGTGCCAGCAGCCCTAAGACAGGGGGATACAATGAGCAGTTCTTC. Residues: CASSPKTGGYNEQFF.

In this sample, this clonotype turned up once. The chain recombines TRBV12-3 or TRBV12-4 with TRBJ1-5, with D unresolved. V lost 5 bases and J lost 2, with 16 bases in between. The CDR3 contains 16 residues. CDR3 region: CASSETLLGGNQPQHF. The CDR3 DNA reads TGTGCCAGCAGTGAGACCTTACTAGGAGGCAATCAGCCCCAGCATTTT.